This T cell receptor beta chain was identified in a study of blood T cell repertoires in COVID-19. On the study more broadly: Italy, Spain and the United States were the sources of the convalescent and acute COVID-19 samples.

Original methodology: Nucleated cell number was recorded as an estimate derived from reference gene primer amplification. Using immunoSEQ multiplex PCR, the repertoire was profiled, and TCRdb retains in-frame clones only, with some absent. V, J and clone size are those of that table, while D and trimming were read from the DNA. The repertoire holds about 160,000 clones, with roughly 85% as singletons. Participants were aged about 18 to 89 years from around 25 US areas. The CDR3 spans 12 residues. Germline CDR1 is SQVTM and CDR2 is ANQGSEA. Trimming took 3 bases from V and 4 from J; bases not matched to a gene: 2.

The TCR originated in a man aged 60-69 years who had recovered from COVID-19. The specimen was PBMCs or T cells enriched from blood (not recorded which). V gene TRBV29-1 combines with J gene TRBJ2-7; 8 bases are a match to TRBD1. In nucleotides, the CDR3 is TGCAGCGTTGACGGGACAGGTTACGAGCAGTACTTC. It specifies CSVDGTGYEQYF.